These 9 T cell receptor beta chains were all obtained from the same sample, sequenced in a study of blood T cell repertoires in COVID-19. The table came from immunoSEQ multiplex PCR; TCRdb's copy has only in-frame clones and leaves some out. The data contain tens of thousands of clones, approximately 86% of them seen just once; the ten biggest clones take up over 15%. The sequenced sample was peripheral blood. Receptor source: a human donor in a cohort sampled during active COVID-19.

This chain joins TRBV6-2 or TRBV6-3 and TRBJ1-4, with 8 bases identical to TRBD1. This CDR3 is 16 amino acids long. Germline-derived CDR1 and CDR2 are MNHEY and SVGEGT. Trimming removed 2 bases from V and 7 bases from J; junction bases left unmatched: 9. CDR3 loop: CASSYAGQASREKLFF. The DNA for the CDR3 is TGTGCCAGCAGTTACGCGGGACAGGCATCTCGTGAAAAACTGTTTTTT.

Regarding this clone: Other DNA sequences in this sample translate to the same CDR3. J is TRBJ1-1 and V is TRBV10-1; D call uncertain. Germline-derived CDR1 and CDR2 are WNHNN and SYGVQD (reference sequence). Deletions cut 0 bases from V and 4 bases from J, with 9 bases between. The CDR3 has 14 amino acids. The CDR3 DNA is TGCGCCAGCAGTGAGTCGTACTCCTCCACTGAAGCTTTCTTT. Its translation is CASSESYSSTEAFF.

This chain connects TRBV5-1 to TRBJ2-1; 8 bases match TRBD2. The V segment lost 4 bases and the J segment 6 bases; nucleotides outside the gene matches: 9. Germline lookup yields CDR1 SGHRS and CDR2 YFSETQ. The CDR3 has 15 residues. CDR3 region: CASSLRTGGGNEQFF. CDR3 DNA: TGCGCCAGCAGCCTCCGGACGGGAGGGGGCAATGAGCAGTTCTTC.

The chain has TRBV5-1 and TRBJ2-1; 7 bases are shared with TRBD1. Germline V gene sequence: CDR1 SGHRS, CDR2 YFSETQ. The CDR3 has 15 residues. V was clipped by 4 bases and J by 4 bases; unmatched bases: 8. In DNA, the CDR3 is TGCGCCAGCAGCCCACTGACAGGGAATTACAATGAGCAGTTCTTC. It codes for CASSPLTGNYNEQFF. Full variable domain (outside the CDR3, taken from reference TRBV5-1 and TRBJ2-1): KAGVTQTPRYLIKTRGQQVTLSCSPISGHRSVSWYQQTPGQGLQFLFEYFSETQRNKGNFPGRFSGRQFSNSRSEMNVSTLELGDSALYLCASSPLTGNYNEQFFGPGTRLTVL.

V and J are TRBV7-9 and TRBJ1-5; the match to TRBD1 covers 9 bases. The CDR3 spans 16 residues. The V and J ends lost 5 bases and 1 base, in that order; junction bases with no gene match: 6. The germline V gene has CDR1 SEHNR and CDR2 FQNEAQ (reference sequence). The CDR3 sequence: CASSPRGQGSNQPQHF. The DNA of the CDR3 is TGTGCCAGCAGCCCCAGGGGACAGGGCAGCAATCAGCCCCAGCATTTT.

Concerning this clone itself: Distinct nucleotide sequences in the sample also encode this CDR3. V usage is TRBV5-1 and J usage is TRBJ2-6, with 7 nucleotides matching TRBD2. V gave up 6 bases and J gave up 2 bases; unmatched junction bases: 5. The CDR3 is made up of 15 amino acids. Per the germline V gene, CDR1 is SGHRS and CDR2 is YFSETQ. CDR3 nucleotides: TGCGCCAGCACCCGGGGGGTCACTGGGGCCAACGTCCTGACTTTC. Its translation is CASTRGVTGANVLTF.

This clone was seen a handful of times. The CDR3 sequence is CASSFGQGETQYF. In nucleotides, the CDR3 is TGTGCCAGCAGCTTCGGGCAGGGAGAGACCCAGTACTTC. J is TRBJ2-5 and V is TRBV7-2, with a tentative D call TRBD1 (5 bases). Germline V lookup: CDR1 SGHTA, CDR2 FQGNSA. Between the trimmed V and J ends, which lost 3 bases and 4 bases, there was a span of 9 bases. The CDR3 covers 13 residues.

This chain links TRBV24-1 with TRBJ2-1, with 11 bases that match TRBD2. V dropped 1 base and J dropped 3; count of bases not matched to a gene: 1. Germline values: CDR1 KGHDR, CDR2 SFDVKD. This CDR3 comprises 16 residues. For the CDR3, the DNA is TGTGCCACCAGTGATTTCGGGACTAGCGGCTACAATGAGCAGTTCTTC. Translation: CATSDFGTSGYNEQFF.

The V call is TRBV7-3, the J call TRBJ2-7; 10 positions agree with TRBD2. The V segment lost 1 base and the J segment 5 bases; nucleotides outside the gene matches: 5. CDR3 length: 15 residues. Germline V gene lookup returns CDR1 SGHTA and CDR2 FQGTGA. CDR3 in amino acids: CASSLKAGGSNEQYF. The CDR3 DNA follows: TGTGCCAGCAGCTTAAAAGCGGGAGGGAGCAACGAGCAGTACTTC.